Only a few counts were recorded for the clone carrying this T cell receptor (beta chain). CDR3 size: 14 residues. V lost 2 bases, J lost 5 bases, and 6 bases stayed unmatched. CDR1 and CDR2 from the germline V gene are DFQATT and SNEGSKA (reference sequence). RNA transcripts yielded amplified TCR beta CDR3 regions. The HTBI primer set drove a first-round RT-PCR of the TCR CDR3. Via MiXCR, TCRdb re-called the multiplex PCR reads, giving one row per CDR3 protein. This repertoire shows more than 500,000 distinct CDR3 sequences, around 15% found once; its top ten account for approximately 15%. These data belong to a study of T cells in Graves' hyperthyroidism and ophthalmopathy.

V usage is TRBV20-1 and J usage is TRBJ2-3; 8 positions agree with TRBD1. The sequence came from a woman in her thirties or forties with Graves' hyperthyroidism. Sequencing was performed on blood. The CDR3 is CSARQGQARDTQYF. The CDR3, as DNA: TGCAGTGCTAGACAGGGACAGGCCCGAGATACGCAGTATTTT.